This T cell receptor beta chain was profiled in a study of beta chain features in type 1 diabetes. Study-level background: Some 110,000,000 sorted cells were examined across all samples.

Reverse transcribing all isolated RNA meant expressed TCRB transcripts were sequenced. The assay was immunoSEQ multiplex PCR, and TCRdb's table has in-frame clones only and misses some. The sample consists of 110,000 to 150,000 clones, approximately 9.8% of them appearing once. Overall study results and limits: When VDJ junctions were examined, type 1 diabetes patients showed fewer insertions and more deletions. Within the patient group, naive, central memory and Treg TCRB repertoires appeared more similar to each other than within healthy donors.

In this sample, this clone turned up a few times. Its antigen is undetermined. With V trimmed by 6 bases and J by 2 bases, 6 bases remained unmatched. The length of the CDR3 is 15 residues. The V gene's germline CDR1 is SNHLY and CDR2 FYNNEI. The material sequenced was central memory CD4+ T cells from blood. The sequence was collected from a woman between 40 and 55 years old in good health. The chain recombines TRBV2 with TRBJ2-4, with TRBD1 identical over 8 bases. The CDR3 protein is CASRLDRAPKNIQYF. CDR3 nucleotide sequence: TGTGCCAGCAGACTGGACAGGGCGCCCAAAAACATTCAGTACTTC.